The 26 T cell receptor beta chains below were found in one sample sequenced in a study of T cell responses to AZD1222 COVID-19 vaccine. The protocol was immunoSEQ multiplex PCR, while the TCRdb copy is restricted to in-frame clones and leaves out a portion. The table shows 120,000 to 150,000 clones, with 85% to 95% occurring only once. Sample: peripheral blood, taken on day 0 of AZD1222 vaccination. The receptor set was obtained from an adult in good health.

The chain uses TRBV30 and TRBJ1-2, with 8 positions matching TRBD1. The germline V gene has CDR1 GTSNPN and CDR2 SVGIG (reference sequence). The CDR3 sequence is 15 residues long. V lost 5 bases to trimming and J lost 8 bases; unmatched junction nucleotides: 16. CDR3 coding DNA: TGTGCCTGGGACGGGACAGGTCTGCATTCGGGGGGCTACACCTTC. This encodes CAWDGTGLHSGGYTF.

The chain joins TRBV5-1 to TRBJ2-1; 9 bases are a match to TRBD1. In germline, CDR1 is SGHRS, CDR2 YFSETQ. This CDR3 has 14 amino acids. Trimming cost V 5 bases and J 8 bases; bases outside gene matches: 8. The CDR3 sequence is CASSKQGAADEQFF. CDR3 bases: TGCGCCAGCAGTAAACAGGGGGCTGCGGATGAGCAGTTCTTC. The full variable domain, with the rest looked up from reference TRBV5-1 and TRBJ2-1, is KAGVTQTPRYLIKTRGQQVTLSCSPISGHRSVSWYQQTPGQGLQFLFEYFSETQRNKGNFPGRFSGRQFSNSRSEMNVSTLELGDSALYLCASSKQGAADEQFFGPGTRLTVL.

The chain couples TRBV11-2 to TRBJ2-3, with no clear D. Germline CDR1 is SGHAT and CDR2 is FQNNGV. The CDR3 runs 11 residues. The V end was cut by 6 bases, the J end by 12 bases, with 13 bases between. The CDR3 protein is CASRRDEVQYF. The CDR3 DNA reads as TGTGCCAGCAGACGCGACGAGGTCCAGTATTTT.

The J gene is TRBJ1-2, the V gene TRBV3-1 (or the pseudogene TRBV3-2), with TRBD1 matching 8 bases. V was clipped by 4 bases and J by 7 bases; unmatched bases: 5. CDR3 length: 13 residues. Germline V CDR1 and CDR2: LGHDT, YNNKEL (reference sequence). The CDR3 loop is CASSPSGGGGYTF. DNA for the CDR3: TGTGCCAGCAGCCCATCAGGGGGCGGTGGCTACACCTTC.

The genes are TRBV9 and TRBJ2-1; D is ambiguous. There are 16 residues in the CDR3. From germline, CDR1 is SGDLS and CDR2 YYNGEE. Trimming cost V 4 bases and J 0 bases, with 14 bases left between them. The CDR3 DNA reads TGTGCCAGCAGCCCAGATGCGCTCGGCTCCTACAATGAGCAGTTCTTC. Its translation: CASSPDALGSYNEQFF.

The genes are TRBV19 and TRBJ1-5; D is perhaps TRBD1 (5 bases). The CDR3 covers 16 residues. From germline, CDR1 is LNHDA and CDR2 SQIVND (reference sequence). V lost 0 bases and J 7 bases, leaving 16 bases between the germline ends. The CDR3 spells CASSIDRGGYLQPQHF. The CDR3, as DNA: TGTGCCAGTAGTATAGATAGGGGAGGGTATTTGCAGCCCCAGCATTTT.

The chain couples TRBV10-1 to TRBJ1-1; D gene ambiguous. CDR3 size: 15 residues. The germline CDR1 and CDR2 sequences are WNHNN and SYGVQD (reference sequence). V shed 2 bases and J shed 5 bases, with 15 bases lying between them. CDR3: CASSESRMGRTEAFF. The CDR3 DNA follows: TGCGCCAGCAGTGAGAGTAGAATGGGGAGAACTGAAGCTTTCTTT.

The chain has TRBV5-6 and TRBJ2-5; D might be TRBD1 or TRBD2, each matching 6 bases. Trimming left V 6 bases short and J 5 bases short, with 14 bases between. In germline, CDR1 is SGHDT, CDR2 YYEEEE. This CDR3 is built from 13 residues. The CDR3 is CASNTGAGETQYF. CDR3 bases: TGTGCCAGCAATACGGGGGCCGGGGAGACCCAGTACTTC.

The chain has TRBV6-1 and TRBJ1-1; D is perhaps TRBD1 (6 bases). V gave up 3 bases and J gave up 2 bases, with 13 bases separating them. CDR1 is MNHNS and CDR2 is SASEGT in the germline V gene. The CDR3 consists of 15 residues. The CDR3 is CASSDLGGLNTEAFF. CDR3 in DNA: TGTGCCAGCAGTGACCTTGGGGGGCTAAACACTGAAGCTTTCTTT.

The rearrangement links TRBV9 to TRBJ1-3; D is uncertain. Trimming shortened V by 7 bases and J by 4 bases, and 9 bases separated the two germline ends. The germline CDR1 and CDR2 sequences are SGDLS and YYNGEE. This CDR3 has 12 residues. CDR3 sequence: CASQGRGNTIYF. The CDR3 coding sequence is TGTGCCAGCCAAGGGCGGGGAAACACCATATATTTT.

Here the CDR3 reads CAWSKGAVYTEAFF. The CDR3 DNA reads as TGTGCCTGGAGTAAGGGGGCCGTCTACACTGAAGCTTTCTTT. J is TRBJ1-1 and V is TRBV30, with TRBD1 matching 7 bases. Germline CDR1 reads GTSNPN; CDR2 reads SVGIG (reference sequence). V gave up 2 bases and J gave up 3 bases; unmatched junction bases: 6. The CDR3 length is 14 residues. Full variable domain (rest looked up from reference TRBV30 and TRBJ1-1): SQTIHQWPATLVQPVGSPLSLECTVEGTSNPNLYWYRQAAGRGLQLLFYSVGIGQISSEVPQNLSASRPQDRQFILSSKKLLLSDSGFYLCAWSKGAVYTEAFFGQGTRLTVV.

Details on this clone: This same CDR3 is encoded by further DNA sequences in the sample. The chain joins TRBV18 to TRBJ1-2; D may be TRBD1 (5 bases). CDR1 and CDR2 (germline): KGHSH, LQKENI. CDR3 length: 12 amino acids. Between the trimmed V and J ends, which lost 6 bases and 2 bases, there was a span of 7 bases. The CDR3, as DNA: TGTGCCAGCTCCCCAGGGAACTATGGCTACACCTTC. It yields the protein CASSPGNYGYTF.

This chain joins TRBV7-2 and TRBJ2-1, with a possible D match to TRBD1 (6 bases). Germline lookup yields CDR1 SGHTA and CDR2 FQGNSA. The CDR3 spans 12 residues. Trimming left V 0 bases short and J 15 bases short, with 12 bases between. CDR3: CASSLAGAGRFF. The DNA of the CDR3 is TGTGCCAGCAGCTTAGCGGGGGCAGGGAGGTTCTTC.

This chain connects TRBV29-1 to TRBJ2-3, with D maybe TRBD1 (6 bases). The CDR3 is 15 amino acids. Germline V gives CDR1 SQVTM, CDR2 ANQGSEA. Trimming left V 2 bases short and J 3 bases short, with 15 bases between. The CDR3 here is CSVEPRVQGTDTQYF. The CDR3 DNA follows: TGCAGCGTTGAACCGCGCGTTCAGGGGACAGATACGCAGTATTTT.

The CDR3 DNA sequence: TGTGCTAGTGGTTTGGTATTGAACAGACTTCATGAGACCCAGTACTTC. It specifies CASGLVLNRLHETQYF. V gene TRBV12-5 combines with J gene TRBJ2-5; D gene ambiguous. V dropped 0 bases and J dropped 5 bases, with 16 bases sitting between them. The V gene's germline CDR1 is LGHNT and CDR2 FRNRAP. The CDR3 has 16 residues.

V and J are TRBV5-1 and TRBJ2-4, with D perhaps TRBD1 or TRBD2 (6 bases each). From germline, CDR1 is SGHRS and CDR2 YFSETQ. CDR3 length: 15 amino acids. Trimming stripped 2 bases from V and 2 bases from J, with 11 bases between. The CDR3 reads CASSFNRDSKNIQYF. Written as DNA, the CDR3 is TGCGCCAGCAGCTTTAACAGGGACTCCAAAAACATTCAGTACTTC.

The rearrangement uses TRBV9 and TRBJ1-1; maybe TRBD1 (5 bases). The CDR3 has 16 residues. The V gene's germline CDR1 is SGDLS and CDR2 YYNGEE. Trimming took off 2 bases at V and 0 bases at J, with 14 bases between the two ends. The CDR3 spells CASSVPPPGLNTEAFF. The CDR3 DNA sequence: TGTGCCAGCAGCGTCCCCCCCCCAGGGCTGAACACTGAAGCTTTCTTT.

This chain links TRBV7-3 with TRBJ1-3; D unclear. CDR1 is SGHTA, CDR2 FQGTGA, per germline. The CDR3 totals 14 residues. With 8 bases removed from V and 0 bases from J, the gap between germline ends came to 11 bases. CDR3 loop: CASGSGLSGNTIYF. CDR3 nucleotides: TGTGCCAGCGGGAGCGGCCTCTCTGGAAACACCATATATTTT. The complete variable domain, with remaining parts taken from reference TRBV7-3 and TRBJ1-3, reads GAGVSQTPSNKVTEKGKYVELRCDPISGHTALYWYRQSLGQGPEFLIYFQGTGAADDSGLPNDRFFAVRPEGSVSTLKIQRTERGDSAVYLCASGSGLSGNTIYFGEGSWLTVV.

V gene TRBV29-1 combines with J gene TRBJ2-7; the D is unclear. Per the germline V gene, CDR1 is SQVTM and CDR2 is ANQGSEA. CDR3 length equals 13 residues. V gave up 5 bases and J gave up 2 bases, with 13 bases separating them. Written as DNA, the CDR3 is TGCAGCGTTCGGACCGACGCACCCTACGAGCAGTACTTC. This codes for CSVRTDAPYEQYF.

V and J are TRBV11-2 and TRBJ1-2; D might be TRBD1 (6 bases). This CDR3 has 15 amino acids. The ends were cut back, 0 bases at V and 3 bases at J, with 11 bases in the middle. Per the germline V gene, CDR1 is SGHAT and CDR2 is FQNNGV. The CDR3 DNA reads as TGTGCCAGCAGCTTAGAGAGGCAGGGGTACTATGGCTACACCTTC. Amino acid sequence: CASSLERQGYYGYTF.

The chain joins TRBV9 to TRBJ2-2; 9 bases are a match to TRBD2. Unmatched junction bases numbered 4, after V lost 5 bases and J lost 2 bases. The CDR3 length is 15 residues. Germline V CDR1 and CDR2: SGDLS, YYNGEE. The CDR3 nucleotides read TGTGCCAGCAGTAGCGGGGGCCCTAACACCGGGGAGCTGTTTTTT. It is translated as CASSSGGPNTGELFF.

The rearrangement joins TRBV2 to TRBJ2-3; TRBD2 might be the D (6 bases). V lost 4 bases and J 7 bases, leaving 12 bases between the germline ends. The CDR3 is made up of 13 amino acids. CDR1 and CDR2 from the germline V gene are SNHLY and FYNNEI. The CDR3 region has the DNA TGTGCCAGCAGTGGAAATCTAGCGTATACGCAGTATTTT. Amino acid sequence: CASSGNLAYTQYF. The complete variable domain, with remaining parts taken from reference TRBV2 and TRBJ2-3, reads EPEVTQTPSHQVTQMGQEVILRCVPISNHLYFYWYRQILGQKVEFLVSFYNNEISEKSEIFDDQFSVERPDGSNFTLKIRSTKLEDSAMYFCASSGNLAYTQYFGPGTRLTVL.

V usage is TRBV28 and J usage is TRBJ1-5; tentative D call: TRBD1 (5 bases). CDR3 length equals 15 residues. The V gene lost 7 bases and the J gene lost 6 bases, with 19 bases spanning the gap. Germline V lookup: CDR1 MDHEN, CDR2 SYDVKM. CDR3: CASTTTGRRGQPQHF. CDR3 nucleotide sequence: TGTGCCAGCACCACCACTGGCAGGAGGGGTCAGCCCCAGCATTTT.

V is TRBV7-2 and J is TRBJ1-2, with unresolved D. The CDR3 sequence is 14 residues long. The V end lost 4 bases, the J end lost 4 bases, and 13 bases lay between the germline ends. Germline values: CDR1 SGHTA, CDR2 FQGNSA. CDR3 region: CASSYPGALYGYTF. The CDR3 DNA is TGTGCCAGCAGCTACCCGGGAGCTCTCTATGGCTACACCTTC.

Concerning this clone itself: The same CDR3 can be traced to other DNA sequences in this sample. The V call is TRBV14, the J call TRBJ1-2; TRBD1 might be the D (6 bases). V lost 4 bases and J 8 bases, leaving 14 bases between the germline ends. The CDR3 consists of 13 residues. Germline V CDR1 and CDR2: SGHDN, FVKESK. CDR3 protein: CASSPRGRMGYTF. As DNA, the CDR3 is TGTGCCAGCAGCCCCAGGGGACGAATGGGCTACACCTTC.

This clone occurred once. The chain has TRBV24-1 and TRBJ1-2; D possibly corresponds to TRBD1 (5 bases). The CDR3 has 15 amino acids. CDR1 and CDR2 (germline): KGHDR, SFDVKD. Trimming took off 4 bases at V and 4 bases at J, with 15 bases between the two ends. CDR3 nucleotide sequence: TGTGCCACCAGTGAGGGGGACCCCGCCGCCTATGGCTACACCTTC. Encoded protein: CATSEGDPAAYGYTF.